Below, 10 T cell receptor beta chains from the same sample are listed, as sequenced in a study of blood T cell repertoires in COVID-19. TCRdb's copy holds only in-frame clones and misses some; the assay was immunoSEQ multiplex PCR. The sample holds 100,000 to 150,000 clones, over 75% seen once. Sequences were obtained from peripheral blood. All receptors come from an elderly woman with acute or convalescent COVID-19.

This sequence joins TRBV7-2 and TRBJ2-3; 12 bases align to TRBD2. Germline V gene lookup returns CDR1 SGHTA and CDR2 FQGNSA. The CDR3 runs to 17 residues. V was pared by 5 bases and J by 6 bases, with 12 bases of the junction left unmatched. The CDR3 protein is CASSPRRTSGTPDTQYF. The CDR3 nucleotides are TGTGCCAGCAGCCCTCGCCGGACTAGCGGGACTCCGGATACGCAGTATTTT.

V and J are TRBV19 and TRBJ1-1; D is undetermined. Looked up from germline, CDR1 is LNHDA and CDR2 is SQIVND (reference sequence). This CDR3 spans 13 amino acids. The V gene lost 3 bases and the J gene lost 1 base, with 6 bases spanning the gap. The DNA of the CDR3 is TGTGCCAGTAGTATCGTCAGGAACACTGAAGCTTTCTTT. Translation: CASSIVRNTEAFF.

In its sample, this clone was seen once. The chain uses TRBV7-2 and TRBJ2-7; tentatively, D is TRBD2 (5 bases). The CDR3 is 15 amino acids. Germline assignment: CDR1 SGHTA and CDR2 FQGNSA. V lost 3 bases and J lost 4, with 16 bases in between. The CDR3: CASSFQAVGRYEQYF. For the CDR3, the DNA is TGTGCCAGCAGCTTCCAAGCGGTTGGGCGTTACGAGCAGTACTTC.

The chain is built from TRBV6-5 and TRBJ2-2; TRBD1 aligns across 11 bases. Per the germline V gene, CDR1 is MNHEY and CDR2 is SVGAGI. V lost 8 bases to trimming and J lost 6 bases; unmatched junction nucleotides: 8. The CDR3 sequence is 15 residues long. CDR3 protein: CASSGRTGGSGELFF. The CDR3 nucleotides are TGTGCCAGCTCGGGTCGGACAGGGGGCTCCGGGGAGCTGTTTTTT.

CDR3 amino acids: CASSEGGGSNEQFF. The CDR3 DNA reads as TGTGCCAGCAGCGAAGGCGGGGGAAGCAATGAGCAGTTCTTC. The gene calls are TRBV5-4 and TRBJ2-1; TRBD2 agrees at 7 bases. The trim removed 4 bases at V and 6 bases at J, leaving 7 bases unmatched. The CDR3 extends over 14 amino acids. Germline CDR1 and CDR2: SGHNT and YYREEE (reference sequence). Using reference TRBV5-4 and TRBJ2-1 for the parts outside the CDR3, the full variable domain is ETGVTQSPTHLIKTRGQQVTLRCSSQSGHNTVSWYQQALGQGPQFIFQYYREEENGRGNFPPRFSGLQFPNYSSELNVNALELDDSALYLCASSEGGGSNEQFFGPGTRLTVL.

The CDR3 bases are TGTGCCAGCAGTGCAGCAGGGATGCGGTCACCCCTCCACTTT. It specifies CASSAAGMRSPLHF. This sequence joins TRBV6-4 and TRBJ1-6, with a possible D match to TRBD1 (5 bases). Germline-derived CDR1 and CDR2 are MRHNA and SNTAGT. V shed 4 bases and J shed 10 bases, with 14 bases lying between them. The CDR3 length is 14 residues.

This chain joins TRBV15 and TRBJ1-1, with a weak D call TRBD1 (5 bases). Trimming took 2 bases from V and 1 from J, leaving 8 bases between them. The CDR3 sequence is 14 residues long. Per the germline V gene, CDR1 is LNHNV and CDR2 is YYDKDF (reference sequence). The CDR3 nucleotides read TGTGCCACCAGCAGACAACAGGCGAACACTGAAGCTTTCTTT. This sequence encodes CATSRQQANTEAFF.

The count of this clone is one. This CDR3 reads CASSSGRGDTQYF. CDR3 coding DNA: TGTGCCAGCAGCTCTGGCAGGGGGGATACGCAGTATTTT. The V gene is TRBV7-3, the J gene TRBJ2-3; 7 bases match TRBD1. The V gene end was trimmed by 4 bases and the J gene end by 6 bases; junction bases not matched to a gene: 4. This CDR3 contains 13 residues. Germline lookup yields CDR1 SGHTA and CDR2 FQGTGA.

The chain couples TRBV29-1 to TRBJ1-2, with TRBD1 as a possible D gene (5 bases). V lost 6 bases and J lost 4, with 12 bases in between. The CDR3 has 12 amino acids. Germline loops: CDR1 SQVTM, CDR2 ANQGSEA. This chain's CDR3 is CSVLAGVYGYTF. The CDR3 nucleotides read TGCAGCGTCTTAGCGGGGGTCTATGGCTACACCTTC. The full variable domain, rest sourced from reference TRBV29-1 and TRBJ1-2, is SAVISQKPSRDICQRGTSLTIQCQVDSQVTMMFWYRQQPGQSLTLIATANQGSEATYESGFVIDKFPISRPNLTFSTLTVSNMSPEDSSIYLCSVLAGVYGYTFGSGTRLTVV.

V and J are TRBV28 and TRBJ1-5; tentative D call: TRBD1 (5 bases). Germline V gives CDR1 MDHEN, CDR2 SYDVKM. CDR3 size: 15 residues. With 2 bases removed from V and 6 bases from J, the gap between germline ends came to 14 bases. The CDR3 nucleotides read TGTGCCAGCAGTTTAACTTCGGGGGTGATTCAGCCCCAGCATTTT. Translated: CASSLTSGVIQPQHF.